Below, one T cell receptor (beta chain) is given with its context. Every participating donor contributed roughly 11 milliliters of peripheral blood through a draw. This entry is derived from a study of blood T cells in healthy people across ages. Using a J-beta primer mix together with a sample-barcoded 5' primer, a second PCR was run for 7 to 11 cycles. TCRdb fed the 5' RACE reads into MiXCR, producing one record per CDR3 protein. The table lists approximately 790,000 distinct CDR3 sequences, about 59% of them singletons, with 25% to 30% in the top ten. From germline, CDR1 is MNHEY and CDR2 SMNVEV (reference sequence). This CDR3 is 15 amino acids long. Trimming left V 6 bases short and J 3 bases short, with 17 bases between.

The chain links TRBV27 to TRBJ2-5; D is ambiguous. The clonotype originates from a man aged 30 to 45 in good health. Sequenced: blood. CDR3 region: CASRPGRMYEETQYF. As DNA, the CDR3 is TGTGCCAGCAGACCCGGGCGCATGTACGAAGAGACCCAGTACTTC.